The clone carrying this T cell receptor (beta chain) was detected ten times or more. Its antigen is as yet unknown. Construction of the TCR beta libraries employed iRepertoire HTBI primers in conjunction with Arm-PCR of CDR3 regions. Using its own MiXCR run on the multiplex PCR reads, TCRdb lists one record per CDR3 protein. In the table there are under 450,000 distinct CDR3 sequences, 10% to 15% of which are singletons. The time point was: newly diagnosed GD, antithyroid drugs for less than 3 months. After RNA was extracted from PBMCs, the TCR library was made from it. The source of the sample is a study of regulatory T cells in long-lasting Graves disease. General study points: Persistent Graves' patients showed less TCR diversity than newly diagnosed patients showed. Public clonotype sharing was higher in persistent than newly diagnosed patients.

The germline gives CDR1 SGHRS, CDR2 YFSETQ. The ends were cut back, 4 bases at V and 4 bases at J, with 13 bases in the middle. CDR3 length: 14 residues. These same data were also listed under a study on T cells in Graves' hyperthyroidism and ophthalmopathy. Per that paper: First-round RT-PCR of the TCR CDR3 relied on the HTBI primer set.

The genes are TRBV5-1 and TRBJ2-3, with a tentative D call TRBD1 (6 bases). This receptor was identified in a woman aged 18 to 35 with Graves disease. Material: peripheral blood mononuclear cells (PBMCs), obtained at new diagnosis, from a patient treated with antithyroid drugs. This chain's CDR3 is CASSLNTGPDTQYF. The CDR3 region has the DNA TGCGCCAGCAGCCTTAATACAGGGCCAGATACGCAGTATTTT.